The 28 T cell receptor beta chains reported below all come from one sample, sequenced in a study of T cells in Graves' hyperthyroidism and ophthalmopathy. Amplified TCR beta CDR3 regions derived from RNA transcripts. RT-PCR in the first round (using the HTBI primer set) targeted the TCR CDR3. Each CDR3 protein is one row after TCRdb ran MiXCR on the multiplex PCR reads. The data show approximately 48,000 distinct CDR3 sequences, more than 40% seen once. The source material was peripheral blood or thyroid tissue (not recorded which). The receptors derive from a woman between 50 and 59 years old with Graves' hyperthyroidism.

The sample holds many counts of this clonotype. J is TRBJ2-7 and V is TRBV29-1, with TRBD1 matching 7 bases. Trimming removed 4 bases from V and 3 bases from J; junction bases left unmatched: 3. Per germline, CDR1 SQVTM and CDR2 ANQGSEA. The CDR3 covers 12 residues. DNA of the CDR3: TGCAGCGTTGGCAGGGGGTTCTACGAGCAGTACTTC. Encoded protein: CSVGRGFYEQYF.

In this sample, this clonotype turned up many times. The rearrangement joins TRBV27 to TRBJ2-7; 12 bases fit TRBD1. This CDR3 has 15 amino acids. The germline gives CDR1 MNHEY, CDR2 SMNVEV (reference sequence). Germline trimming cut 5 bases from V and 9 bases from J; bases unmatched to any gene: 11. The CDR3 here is CASSPGTGGWAGQYF. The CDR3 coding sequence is TGTGCCAGCAGTCCCGGGACAGGGGGCTGGGCGGGGCAGTACTTC.

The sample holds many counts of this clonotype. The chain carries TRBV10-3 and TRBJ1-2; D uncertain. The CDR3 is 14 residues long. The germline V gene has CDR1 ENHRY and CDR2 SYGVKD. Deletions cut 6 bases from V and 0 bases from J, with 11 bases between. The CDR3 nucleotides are TGTGCCATCAGGAGGACGGAATCTAACTATGGCTACACCTTC. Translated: CAIRRTESNYGYTF.

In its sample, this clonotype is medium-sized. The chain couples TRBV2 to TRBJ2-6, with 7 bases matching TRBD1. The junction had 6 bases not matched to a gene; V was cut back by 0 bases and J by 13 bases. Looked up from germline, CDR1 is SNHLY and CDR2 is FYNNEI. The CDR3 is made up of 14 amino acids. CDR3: CASSEAIGTEVLTF. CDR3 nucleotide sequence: TGTGCCAGCAGTGAAGCGATCGGGACAGAGGTCCTGACTTTC.

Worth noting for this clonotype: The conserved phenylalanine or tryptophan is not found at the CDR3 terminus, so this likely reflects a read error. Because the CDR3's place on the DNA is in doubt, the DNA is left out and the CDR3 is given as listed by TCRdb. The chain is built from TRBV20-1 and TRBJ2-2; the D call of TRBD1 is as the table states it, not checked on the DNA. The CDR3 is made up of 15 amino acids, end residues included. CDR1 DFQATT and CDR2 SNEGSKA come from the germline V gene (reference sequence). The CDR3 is CSARRASARAGELDL.

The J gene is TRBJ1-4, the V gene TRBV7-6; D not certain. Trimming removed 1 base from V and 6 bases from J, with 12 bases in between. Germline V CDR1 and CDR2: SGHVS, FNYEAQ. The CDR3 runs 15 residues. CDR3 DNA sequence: TGTGCCAGCAGCTTAGGAGGGAATATAGATGAAAAACTGTTTTTT. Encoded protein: CASSLGGNIDEKLFF.

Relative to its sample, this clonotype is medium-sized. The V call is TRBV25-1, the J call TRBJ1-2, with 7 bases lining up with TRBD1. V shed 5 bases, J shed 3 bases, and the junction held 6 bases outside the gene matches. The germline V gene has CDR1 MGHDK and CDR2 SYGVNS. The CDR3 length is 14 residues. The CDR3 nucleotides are TGTGCCAGCAGTCGGGCAGGGGGATACTATGGCTACACCTTC. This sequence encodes CASSRAGGYYGYTF.

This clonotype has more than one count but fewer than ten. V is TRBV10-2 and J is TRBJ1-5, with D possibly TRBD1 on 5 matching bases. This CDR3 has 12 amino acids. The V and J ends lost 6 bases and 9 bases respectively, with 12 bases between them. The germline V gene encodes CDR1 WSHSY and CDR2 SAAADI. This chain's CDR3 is CASSAGEGPQHF. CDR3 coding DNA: TGCGCCAGCAGCGCGGGGGAAGGGCCCCAGCATTTT.

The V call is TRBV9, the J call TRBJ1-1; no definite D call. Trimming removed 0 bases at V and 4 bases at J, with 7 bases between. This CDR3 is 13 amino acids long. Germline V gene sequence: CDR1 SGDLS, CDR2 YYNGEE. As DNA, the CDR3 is TGTGCCAGCAGCGTAGGTGTAGGCACTGAAGCTTTCTTT. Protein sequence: CASSVGVGTEAFF.

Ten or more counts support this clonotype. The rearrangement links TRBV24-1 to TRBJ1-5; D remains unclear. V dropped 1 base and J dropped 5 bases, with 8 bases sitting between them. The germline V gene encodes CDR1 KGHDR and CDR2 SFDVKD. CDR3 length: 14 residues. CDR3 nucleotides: TGTGCCACCAGTGATTTTTCCCGCTATCAGCCCCAGCATTTT. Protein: CATSDFSRYQPQHF.

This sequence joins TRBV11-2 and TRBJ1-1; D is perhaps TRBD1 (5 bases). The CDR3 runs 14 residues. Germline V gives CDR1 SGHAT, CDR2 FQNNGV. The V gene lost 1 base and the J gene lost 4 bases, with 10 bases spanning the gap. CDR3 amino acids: CASSLAPGVTEAFF. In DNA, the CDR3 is TGTGCCAGCAGCTTAGCCCCGGGGGTCACTGAAGCTTTCTTT.

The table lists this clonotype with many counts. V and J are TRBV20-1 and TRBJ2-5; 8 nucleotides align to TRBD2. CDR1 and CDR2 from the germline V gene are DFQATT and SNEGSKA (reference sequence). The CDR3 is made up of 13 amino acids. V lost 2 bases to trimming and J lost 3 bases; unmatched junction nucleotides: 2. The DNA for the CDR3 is TGCAGTGCTAGAAGCGGGAGCGAAGAGACCCAGTACTTC. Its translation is CSARSGSEETQYF.

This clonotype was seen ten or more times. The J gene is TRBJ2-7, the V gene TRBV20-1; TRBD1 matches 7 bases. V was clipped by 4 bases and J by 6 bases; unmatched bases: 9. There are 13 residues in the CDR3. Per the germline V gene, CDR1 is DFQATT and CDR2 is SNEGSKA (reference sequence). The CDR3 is CSATGDSVLEQYF. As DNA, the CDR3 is TGCAGTGCTACCGGGGACAGTGTTCTCGAGCAGTACTTC.

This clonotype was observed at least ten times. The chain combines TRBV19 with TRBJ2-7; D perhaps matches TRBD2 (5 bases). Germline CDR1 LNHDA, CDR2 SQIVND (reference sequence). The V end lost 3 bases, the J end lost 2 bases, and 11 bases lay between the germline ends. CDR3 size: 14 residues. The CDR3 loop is CASSIGQRTYEQYF. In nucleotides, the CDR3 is TGTGCCAGTAGTATTGGCCAGCGGACCTACGAGCAGTACTTC.

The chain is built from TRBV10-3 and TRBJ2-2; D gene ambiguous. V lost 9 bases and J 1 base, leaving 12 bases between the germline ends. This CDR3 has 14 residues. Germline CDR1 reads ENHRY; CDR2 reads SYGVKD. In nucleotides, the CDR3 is TGTGCCATTGGGGATGATCAGAACACCGGGGAGCTGTTTTTT. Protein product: CAIGDDQNTGELFF.

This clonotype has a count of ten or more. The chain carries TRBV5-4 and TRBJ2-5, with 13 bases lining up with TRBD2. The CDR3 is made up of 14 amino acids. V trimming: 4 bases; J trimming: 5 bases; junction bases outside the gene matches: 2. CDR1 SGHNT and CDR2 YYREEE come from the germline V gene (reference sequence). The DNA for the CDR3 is TGTGCCAGCAGCCAGACTAGCGGGGGGGAGACCCAGTACTTC. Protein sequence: CASSQTSGGETQYF.

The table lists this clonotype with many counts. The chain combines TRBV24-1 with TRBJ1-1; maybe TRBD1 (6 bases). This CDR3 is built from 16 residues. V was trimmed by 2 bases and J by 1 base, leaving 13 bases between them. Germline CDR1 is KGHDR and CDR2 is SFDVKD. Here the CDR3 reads CATSDYYKGGNTEAFF. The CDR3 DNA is TGTGCCACCAGTGATTATTATAAGGGGGGGAACACTGAAGCTTTCTTT.

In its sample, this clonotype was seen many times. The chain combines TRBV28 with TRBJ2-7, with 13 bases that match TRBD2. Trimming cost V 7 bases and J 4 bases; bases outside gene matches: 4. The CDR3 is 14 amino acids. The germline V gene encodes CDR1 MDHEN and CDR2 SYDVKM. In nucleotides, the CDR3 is TGTGCCAGCATGCAGACTAGCGGGAGGTACGAGCAGTACTTC. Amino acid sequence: CASMQTSGRYEQYF.

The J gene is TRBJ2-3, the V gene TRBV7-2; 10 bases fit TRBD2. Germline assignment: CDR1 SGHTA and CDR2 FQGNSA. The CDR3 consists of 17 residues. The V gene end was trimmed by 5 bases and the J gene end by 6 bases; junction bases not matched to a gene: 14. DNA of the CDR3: TGTGCCAGCAGCCAAGATAGGAGCGGGAGGGCCGTTGATACGCAGTATTTT. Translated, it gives CASSQDRSGRAVDTQYF. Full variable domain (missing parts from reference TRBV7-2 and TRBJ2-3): GAGVSQSPSNKVTEKGKDVELRCDPISGHTALYWYRQSLGQGLEFLIYFQGNSAPDKSGLPSDRFSAERTGGSVSTLTIQRTQQEDSAVYLCASSQDRSGRAVDTQYFGPGTRLTVL.

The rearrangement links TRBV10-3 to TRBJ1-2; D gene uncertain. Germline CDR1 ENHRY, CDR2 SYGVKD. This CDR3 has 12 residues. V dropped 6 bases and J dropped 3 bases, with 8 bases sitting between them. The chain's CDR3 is CAIRASDYGYTF. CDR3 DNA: TGTGCCATCAGGGCTAGCGACTATGGCTACACCTTC.

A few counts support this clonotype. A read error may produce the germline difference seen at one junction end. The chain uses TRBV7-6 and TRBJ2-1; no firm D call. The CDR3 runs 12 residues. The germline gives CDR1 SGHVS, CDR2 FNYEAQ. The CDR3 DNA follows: TGTGCCAGCAGCTTAATTGGGGTAGACTTAATCTTC. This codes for CASSLIGVDLIF.

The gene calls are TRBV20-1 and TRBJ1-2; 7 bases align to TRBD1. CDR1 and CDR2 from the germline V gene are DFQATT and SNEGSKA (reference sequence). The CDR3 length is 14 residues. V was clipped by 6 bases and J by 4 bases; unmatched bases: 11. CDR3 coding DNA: TGCAGTGCGCCGCTCAGGGGGACGGCCTATGGCTACACCTTC. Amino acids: CSAPLRGTAYGYTF.

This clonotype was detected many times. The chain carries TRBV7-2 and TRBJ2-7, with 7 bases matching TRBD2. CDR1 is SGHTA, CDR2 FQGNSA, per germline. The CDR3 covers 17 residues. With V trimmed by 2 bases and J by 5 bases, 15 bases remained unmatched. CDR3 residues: CASSLRGRGSFAHEQYF. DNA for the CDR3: TGTGCCAGCAGCTTACGAGGGAGGGGATCCTTCGCCCACGAGCAGTACTTC. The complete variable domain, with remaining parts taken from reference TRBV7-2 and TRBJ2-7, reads GAGVSQSPSNKVTEKGKDVELRCDPISGHTALYWYRQSLGQGLEFLIYFQGNSAPDKSGLPSDRFSAERTGGSVSTLTIQRTQQEDSAVYLCASSLRGRGSFAHEQYFGPGTRLTVT.

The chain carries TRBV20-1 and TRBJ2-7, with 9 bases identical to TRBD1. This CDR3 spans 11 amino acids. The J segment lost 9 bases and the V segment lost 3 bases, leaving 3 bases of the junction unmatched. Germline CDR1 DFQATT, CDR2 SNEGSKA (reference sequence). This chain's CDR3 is CSARLDRGQYF. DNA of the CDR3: TGCAGTGCTAGGTTGGACAGGGGGCAGTACTTC.

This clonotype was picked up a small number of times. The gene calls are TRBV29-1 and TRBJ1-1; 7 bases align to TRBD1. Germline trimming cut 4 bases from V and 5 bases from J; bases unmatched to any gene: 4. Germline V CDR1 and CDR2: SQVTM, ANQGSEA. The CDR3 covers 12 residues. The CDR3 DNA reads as TGCAGCGTTGGACAGGGTGGGACTGAAGCTTTCTTT. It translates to CSVGQGGTEAFF. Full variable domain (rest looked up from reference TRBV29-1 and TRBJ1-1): SAVISQKPSRDICQRGTSLTIQCQVDSQVTMMFWYRQQPGQSLTLIATANQGSEATYESGFVIDKFPISRPNLTFSTLTVSNMSPEDSSIYLCSVGQGGTEAFFGQGTRLTVV.

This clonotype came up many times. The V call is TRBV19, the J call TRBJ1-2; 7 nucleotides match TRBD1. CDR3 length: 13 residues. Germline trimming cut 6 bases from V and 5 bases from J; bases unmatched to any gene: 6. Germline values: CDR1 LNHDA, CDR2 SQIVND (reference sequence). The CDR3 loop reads CASSDRARYGYTF. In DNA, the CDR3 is TGTGCCAGTAGCGACAGGGCGAGATATGGCTACACCTTC. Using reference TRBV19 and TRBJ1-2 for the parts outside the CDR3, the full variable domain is DGGITQSPKYLFRKEGQNVTLSCEQNLNHDAMYWYRQDPGQGLRLIYYSQIVNDFQKGDIAEGYSVSREKKESFPLTVTSAQKNPTAFYLCASSDRARYGYTFGSGTRLTVV.

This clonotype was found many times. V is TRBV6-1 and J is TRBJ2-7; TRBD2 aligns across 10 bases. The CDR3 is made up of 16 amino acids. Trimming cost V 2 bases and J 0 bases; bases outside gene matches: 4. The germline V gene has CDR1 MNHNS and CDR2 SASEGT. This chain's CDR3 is CASSERTSGYSYEQYF. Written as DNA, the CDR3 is TGTGCCAGCAGTGAAAGGACTAGCGGCTACTCCTACGAGCAGTACTTC.

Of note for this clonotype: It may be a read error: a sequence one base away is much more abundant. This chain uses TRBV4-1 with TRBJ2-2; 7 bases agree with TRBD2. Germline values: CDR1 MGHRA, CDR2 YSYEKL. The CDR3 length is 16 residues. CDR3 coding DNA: TGCGCCGGCAGCCAAGGGTGGGAGGGAGTCACCGGGGAGCTGTTTTTT. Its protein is CAGSQGWEGVTGELFF.